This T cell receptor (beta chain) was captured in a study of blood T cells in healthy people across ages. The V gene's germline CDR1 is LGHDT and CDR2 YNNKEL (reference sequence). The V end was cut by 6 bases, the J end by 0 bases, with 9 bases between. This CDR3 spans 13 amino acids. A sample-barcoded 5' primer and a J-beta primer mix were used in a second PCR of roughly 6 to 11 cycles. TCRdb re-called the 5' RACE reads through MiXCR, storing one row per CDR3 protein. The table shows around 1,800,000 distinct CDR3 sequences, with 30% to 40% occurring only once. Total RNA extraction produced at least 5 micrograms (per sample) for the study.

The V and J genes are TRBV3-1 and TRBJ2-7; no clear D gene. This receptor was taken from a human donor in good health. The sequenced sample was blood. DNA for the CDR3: TGTGCCAGCAGGCAGGCACACTCCTACGAGCAGTACTTC. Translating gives CASRQAHSYEQYF.